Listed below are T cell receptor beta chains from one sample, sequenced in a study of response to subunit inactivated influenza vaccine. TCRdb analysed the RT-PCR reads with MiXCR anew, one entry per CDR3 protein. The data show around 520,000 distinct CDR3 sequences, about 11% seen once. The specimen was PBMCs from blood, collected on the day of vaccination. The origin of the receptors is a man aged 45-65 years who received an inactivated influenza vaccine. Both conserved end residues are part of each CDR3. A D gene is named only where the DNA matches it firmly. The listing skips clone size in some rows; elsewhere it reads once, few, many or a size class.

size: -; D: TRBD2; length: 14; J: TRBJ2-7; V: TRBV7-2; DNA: TGTGCCAGCAGCGTAGTAGCGGGAGTTAACGAGCAGTACTTC; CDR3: CASSVVAGVNEQYF
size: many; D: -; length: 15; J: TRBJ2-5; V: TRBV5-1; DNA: TGCGCCAGCAGCTTGGAAGGACGGAGCACGGAGACCCAGTACTTC; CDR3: CASSLEGRSTETQYF
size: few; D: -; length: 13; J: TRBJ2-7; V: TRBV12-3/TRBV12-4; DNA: TGTGCCAGCAGCAGAGGGGGGTCGGGCGAGCAGTACTTC; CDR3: CASSRGGSGEQYF
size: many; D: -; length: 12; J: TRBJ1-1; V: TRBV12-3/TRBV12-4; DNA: TGTGCCAGCAGACCGCGGGCAGCTGAAGCTTTCTTT; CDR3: CASRPRAAEAFF
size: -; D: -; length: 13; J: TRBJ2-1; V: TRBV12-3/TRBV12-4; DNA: TGTGCCAGCTGTTCGAGTCCCTACAATGAGCAGTTCTTC; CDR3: CASCSSPYNEQFF
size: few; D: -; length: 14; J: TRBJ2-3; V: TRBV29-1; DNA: TGCAGCGTCCGACTAGTTTTAATCACAGATACGCAGTATTTT; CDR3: CSVRLVLITDTQYF
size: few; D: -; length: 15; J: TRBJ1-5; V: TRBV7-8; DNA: TGTGCCAGCAGCTTAGAAAGGGCTGGGAATCAGCCCCAGCATTTT; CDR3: CASSLERAGNQPQHF
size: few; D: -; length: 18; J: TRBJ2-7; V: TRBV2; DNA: TGTGCCAGCAGTTTTTTCTCCACAGACGGACGATTCTCCTACGAGCAGTACTTC; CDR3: CASSFFSTDGRFSYEQYF
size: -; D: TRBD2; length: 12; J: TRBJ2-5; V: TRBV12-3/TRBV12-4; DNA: TGTGCCAGCGCCGGGGGGTGGGAGACCCAGTACTTC; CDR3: CASAGGWETQYF
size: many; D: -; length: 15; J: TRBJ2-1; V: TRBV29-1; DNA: TGCAGCGTTGAAGTCGGGAGCCGGCCGTCCAATGAGCAGTTCTTC; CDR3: CSVEVGSRPSNEQFF
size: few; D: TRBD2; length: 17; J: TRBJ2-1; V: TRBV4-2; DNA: TGTGCCAGCAGCCAAGGTCCGAGCGGGAGAGGGGTTGGTGAGCAGTTCTTC; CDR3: CASSQGPSGRGVGEQFF
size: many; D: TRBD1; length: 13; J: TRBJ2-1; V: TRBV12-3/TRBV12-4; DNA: TGTGCCAGCAGCTCGGACAGGGGAAATGAGCAGTTCTTC; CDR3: CASSSDRGNEQFF
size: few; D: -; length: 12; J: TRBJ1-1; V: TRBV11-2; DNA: TGTGCCAGCAGCTCGGTGACGTCTGAAGCTTTCTTT; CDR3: CASSSVTSEAFF
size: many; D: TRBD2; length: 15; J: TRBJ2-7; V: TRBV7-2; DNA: TGTGCCAGCAGCTTAGAGGCGGGGGGCGTCTACGAGCAGTACTTC; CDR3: CASSLEAGGVYEQYF
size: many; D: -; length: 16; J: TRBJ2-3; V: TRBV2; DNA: TGTGCCAGCAGTCCACCCACCGGGACGCGCACAGATACGCAGTATTTT; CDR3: CASSPPTGTRTDTQYF
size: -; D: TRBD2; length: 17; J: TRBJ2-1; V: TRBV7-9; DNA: TGTGCCAGCAGCTCTCTACTAGCGGGGGACTCCTACAATGAGCAGTTCTTC; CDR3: CASSSLLAGDSYNEQFF
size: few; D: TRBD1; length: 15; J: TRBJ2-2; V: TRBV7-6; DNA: TGTGCCAGCAGCCGACAGGGGATAGACACCGGGGAGCTGTTTTTT; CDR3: CASSRQGIDTGELFF
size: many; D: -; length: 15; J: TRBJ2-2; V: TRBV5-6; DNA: TGTGCCAGCAGCTTTGTGGGGGAGAACACCGGGGAGCTGTTTTTT; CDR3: CASSFVGENTGELFF
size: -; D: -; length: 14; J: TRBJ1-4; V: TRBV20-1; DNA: TGCAGTGCTAGAGATATCAGGGTTAAGGAAAAACTGTTTTTT; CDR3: CSARDIRVKEKLFF
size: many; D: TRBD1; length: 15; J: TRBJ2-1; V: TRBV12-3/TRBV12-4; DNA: TGTGCCAGCAGTCCACAGGGGGGATCCTACAATGAGCAGTTCTTC; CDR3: CASSPQGGSYNEQFF
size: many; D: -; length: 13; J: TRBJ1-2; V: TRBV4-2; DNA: TGTGCCAGCAGCCAAGAGCCCGGCTATGGCTACACCTTC; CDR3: CASSQEPGYGYTF
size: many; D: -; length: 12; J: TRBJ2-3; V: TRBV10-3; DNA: TGTGCCACAGGAGCGGACACAGATACGCAGTATTTT; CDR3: CATGADTDTQYF
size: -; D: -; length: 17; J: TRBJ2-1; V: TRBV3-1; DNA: TGTGCCAGCAGCCCTAAAAGCCCAGGACAGCACCACAATGAGCAGTTCTTC; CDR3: CASSPKSPGQHHNEQFF
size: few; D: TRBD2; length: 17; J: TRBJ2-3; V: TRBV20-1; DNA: TGCAGTGCTAGGGGCCCCTGGGTTGCGGGAGGGAGCGATACGCAGTATTTT; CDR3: CSARGPWVAGGSDTQYF
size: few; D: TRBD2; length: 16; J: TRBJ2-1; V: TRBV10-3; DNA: TGTGCCATCAGTGAGCGGCGGGAGCTCACCTACAATGAGCAGTTCTTC; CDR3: CAISERRELTYNEQFF